The 30 T cell receptor beta chains given below trace back to one sample, sequenced in a study of T cells in Graves' hyperthyroidism and ophthalmopathy (dated 2019 in TCRdb). The library was produced with multiplex PCR. Instrument used: Illumina HiSeq 2000. The TCR beta CDR3 regions were amplified from the RNA transcripts. The TCR CDR3 was subjected to a first round of RT-PCR using the HTBI primer set and the Qiagen OneStep RT-PCR kit. In-frame beta chains were kept once TCRdb had trimmed the public reads at Q25 with fastp and called clones with MiXCR. Rows with one shared CDR3 protein collapse into an entry with the most common genes and DNA. For this sample the table gives under 800,000 distinct CDR3 sequences, of which about 15% were detected only once. The ten top clones hold about 10% of the sample. Sequenced input: blood. The receptors were sampled from a woman between 18 and 29 years old with Graves' hyperthyroidism.

At least ten counts were recorded for this clonotype. CDR3 protein: CASSSRTGWNTDTQYF. The DNA of the CDR3 is TGTGCCAGCAGCAGTCGGACAGGGTGGAACACAGATACGCAGTATTTT. This chain uses TRBV11-1 with TRBJ2-3, with TRBD1 matching 8 bases. CDR1 SGHAT and CDR2 FQDESV come from the germline V gene (reference sequence). CDR3 size: 16 residues. After removal of 5 bases from V and 2 bases from J, the junction contained 9 bases not matched to a gene.

This clonotype has only a few counts. The chain links TRBV29-1 to TRBJ1-2, with a possible D match to TRBD1 (5 bases). The CDR3 contains 14 residues. V lost 4 bases and J 3 bases, leaving 15 bases between the germline ends. The germline V gene encodes CDR1 SQVTM and CDR2 ANQGSEA. CDR3 in DNA: TGCAGCGTTGGACCCCTCCGGGGCCACTATGGCTACACCTTC. Protein: CSVGPLRGHYGYTF.

As to this clonotype: A much more abundant neighbour one base away suggests this may be a read error. CDR3 in DNA: TGTGCCAGCAGTTATAGGACACAAAGCTCTGGAAACGCCATATATTTT. Translating it yields CASSYRTQSSGNAIYF. The chain carries TRBV12-3 or TRBV12-4 and TRBJ1-3, with D tentatively TRBD1 (5 bases). The CDR3 totals 16 residues.

This clonotype was recorded at least ten times. The V gene is TRBV13, the J gene TRBJ1-2; D gene ambiguous. The CDR3 is 12 amino acids. CDR1 is PRHDT and CDR2 is FYEKMQ in the germline V gene (reference sequence). The ends were cut back, 5 bases at V and 2 bases at J, with 6 bases in the middle. CDR3 loop: CASSPRNYGYTF. The CDR3 DNA sequence: TGTGCCAGCAGCCCAAGGAACTATGGCTACACCTTC.

The genes are TRBV3-1 and TRBJ1-4; 7 bases align to TRBD1. Germline V gene sequence: CDR1 LGHDT, CDR2 YNNKEL (reference sequence). The CDR3 totals 14 residues. V was clipped by 4 bases and J by 5 bases; unmatched bases: 4. This CDR3 reads CASSPTRGNEKLFF. DNA for the CDR3: TGTGCCAGCAGCCCGACCAGGGGGAATGAAAAACTGTTTTTT.

This clonotype was recorded at least ten times. The chain combines TRBV20-1 with TRBJ2-7, with 8 bases lining up with TRBD2. Germline V CDR1 and CDR2: DFQATT, SNEGSKA (reference sequence). CDR3 length: 16 residues. With 0 bases clipped from V and 0 bases from J, the junction kept 7 bases outside the gene matches. CDR3 coding DNA: TGCAGTGCTAGAGATCTCCATACTAGCGGCTCCTACGAGCAGTACTTC. It specifies CSARDLHTSGSYEQYF.

The rearrangement joins TRBV7-8 to TRBJ1-6; 7 nucleotides align to TRBD1. CDR3 size: 15 residues. Losses at the gene ends were 2 bases for V and 10 bases for J; bases not matched to a gene: 8. From germline, CDR1 is SGHVS and CDR2 FQNEAQ. In DNA, the CDR3 is TGTGCCAGCAGCTTAAGTGCCAGGGGGTTCTCACCCCTCCACTTT. Translation gives CASSLSARGFSPLHF.

This clonotype came up many times. The rearrangement joins TRBV18 to TRBJ1-5, with a weak D call TRBD1 (5 bases). Germline V CDR1 and CDR2: KGHSH, LQKENI. V shed 3 bases and J shed 0 bases, with 12 bases lying between them. The CDR3 totals 16 residues. The CDR3 sequence is CASSPSTGYSNQPQHF. CDR3 nucleotide sequence: TGTGCCAGCTCACCGAGTACAGGTTATAGCAATCAGCCCCAGCATTTT.

This chain uses TRBV6-2 or TRBV6-3 with TRBJ2-3, with 10 bases fitting TRBD2. The CDR3 spans 17 residues. Germline V gene data show CDR1 as MNHEY and CDR2 as SVGEGT. V was pared by 4 bases and J by 4 bases, with 11 bases of the junction left unmatched. The CDR3 protein is CASSFPLAGVGSDTQYF. CDR3 nucleotides: TGTGCCAGCAGTTTCCCCCTAGCGGGAGTGGGGTCAGATACGCAGTATTTT.

This chain uses TRBV9 with TRBJ2-2, with 8 bases that match TRBD2. The CDR3 is 16 amino acids. The V gene's germline CDR1 is SGDLS and CDR2 YYNGEE. J was trimmed by 1 base and V by 0 bases; bases with no gene match: 2. DNA of the CDR3: TGTGCCAGCAGCGTAGGTAGCGGGATGAACACCGGGGAGCTGTTTTTT. Translating it yields CASSVGSGMNTGELFF.

This clonotype was recorded a few times. The chain couples TRBV20-1 to TRBJ1-1; D uncertain. Germline V gives CDR1 DFQATT, CDR2 SNEGSKA (reference sequence). The CDR3 has 13 residues. Trimming stripped 3 bases from V and 1 base from J, with 9 bases between. Here the CDR3 reads CSASALGNTEAFF. The CDR3 DNA follows: TGCAGTGCTAGTGCTTTGGGGAACACTGAAGCTTTCTTT.

This clonotype occurred many times. This chain uses TRBV6-1 with TRBJ1-1; D remains unclear. The CDR3 consists of 15 residues. Between the trimmed V and J ends, which lost 6 bases and 4 bases, there was a span of 18 bases. Germline V gene data show CDR1 as MNHNS and CDR2 as SASEGT. The chain's CDR3 is CASRTAGLAVTEAFF. The CDR3 DNA is TGTGCCAGCAGGACGGCCGGGCTTGCGGTCACTGAAGCTTTCTTT.

This clonotype occurred many times. The chain links TRBV3-1 to TRBJ2-5; D is unclear. The germline V gene encodes CDR1 LGHDT and CDR2 YNNKEL (reference sequence). The CDR3 is made up of 12 amino acids. Trimming removed 0 bases from V and 6 bases from J, with 5 bases in between. CDR3 nucleotides: TGTGCCAGCAGCCAAGATCCGCAGACCCAGTACTTC. Its translation is CASSQDPQTQYF.

V and J are TRBV7-9 and TRBJ2-4; D unresolved. The length of the CDR3 is 12 residues. Trimming took 4 bases from V and 5 from J, leaving 6 bases between them. CDR1 and CDR2 from the germline V gene are SEHNR and FQNEAQ (reference sequence). CDR3 region: CASSSPENIQYF. CDR3 DNA: TGTGCCAGCAGCTCGCCAGAAAACATTCAGTACTTC. The whole variable domain, filled in from reference TRBV7-9 and TRBJ2-4, reads DTGVSQNPRHKITKRGQNVTFRCDPISEHNRLYWYRQTLGQGPEFLTYFQNEAQLEKSRLLSDRFSAERPKGSFSTLEIQRTEQGDSAMYLCASSSPENIQYFGAGTRLSVL.

Points on this clonotype: Compared with germline, one end of the junction differs, possibly owing to a read error. DNA of the CDR3: TGTGCCACCAGTGGAGACGGGAACACTGGAGCTTTCTTT. Protein: CATSGDGNTGAFF. The chain has TRBV24-1 and TRBJ1-1; D remains unclear. This CDR3 has 13 amino acids. Per germline, CDR1 KGHDR and CDR2 SFDVKD.

This chain connects TRBV5-6 to TRBJ1-4; a weak D match, TRBD1 (5 bases). V shed 5 bases and J shed 0 bases, with 14 bases lying between them. Germline V gene data show CDR1 as SGHDT and CDR2 as YYEEEE. CDR3 length: 16 amino acids. The CDR3 reads CASSAGLQATNEKLFF. The DNA for the CDR3 is TGTGCCAGCAGTGCGGGGTTACAGGCAACTAATGAAAAACTGTTTTTT.

This clonotype was found a few times. CDR3 sequence reads: CSARFGSYNSPLHF. CDR3 bases: TGCAGCGCCCGCTTTGGGTCCTATAATTCACCCCTCCACTTT. This chain links TRBV29-1 with TRBJ1-6; unclear D gene. V was trimmed by 7 bases and J by 1 base, leaving 11 bases between them. Germline assignment: CDR1 SQVTM and CDR2 ANQGSEA. This CDR3 has 14 amino acids.

The table lists this clonotype with a few counts. The rearrangement uses TRBV24-1 and TRBJ2-2; TRBD1 is a possible D gene (6 bases). Per the germline V gene, CDR1 is KGHDR and CDR2 is SFDVKD. The V end was cut by 1 base, the J end by 4 bases, with 9 bases between. The CDR3 has 15 amino acids. CDR3 protein: CATSDFTGSTGELFF. In nucleotides, the CDR3 is TGTGCCACCAGTGATTTCACAGGGTCCACCGGGGAGCTGTTTTTT.

This clonotype was detected ten times or more. V is TRBV30 and J is TRBJ2-7, with D perhaps matching TRBD1 or TRBD2 (5 bases each). The CDR3 consists of 14 residues. Trimming cost V 3 bases and J 7 bases, with 19 bases left between them. Germline V gene lookup returns CDR1 GTSNPN and CDR2 SVGIG (reference sequence). The CDR3 here is CAWRTGTAGREQYF. The DNA of the CDR3 is TGTGCCTGGAGAACCGGGACGGCGGGCCGGGAGCAGTACTTC.

This clonotype was seen a few times. V gene TRBV30 combines with J gene TRBJ1-2; D is perhaps TRBD1 (5 bases). The CDR3 spans 13 residues. V was trimmed by 2 bases and J by 6 bases, leaving 13 bases between them. Germline V CDR1 and CDR2: GTSNPN, SVGIG (reference sequence). The CDR3 nucleotides are TGTGCCTGGAGTAGGGAGGGGTTGAATGGCTACACCTTC. Protein: CAWSREGLNGYTF. The whole variable domain, filled in from reference TRBV30 and TRBJ1-2, reads SQTIHQWPATLVQPVGSPLSLECTVEGTSNPNLYWYRQAAGRGLQLLFYSVGIGQISSEVPQNLSASRPQDRQFILSSKKLLLSDSGFYLCAWSREGLNGYTFGSGTRLTVV.

This chain uses TRBV7-3 with TRBJ2-3; TRBD1 agrees at 9 bases. This CDR3 comprises 14 residues. CDR1 and CDR2 from the germline V gene are SGHTA and FQGTGA. V shed 4 bases, J shed 5 bases, and the junction held 4 bases outside the gene matches. CDR3 DNA sequence: TGTGCCAGCAGCTCGGGACAGGGAGGAGATACGCAGTATTTT. It yields the protein CASSSGQGGDTQYF.

This clonotype came up many times. V is TRBV28 and J is TRBJ1-1; TRBD1 agrees at 7 bases. J gave up 11 bases and V 1 base, and 10 bases lay outside the gene matches. Germline CDR1 is MDHEN and CDR2 is SYDVKM. The CDR3 is 14 residues long. In nucleotides, the CDR3 is TGTGCCAGCAGTTTATTACCGGGACAGCTGGAGGCTTTCTTT. It encodes CASSLLPGQLEAFF.

This clonotype turned up a few times. The V gene is TRBV18, the J gene TRBJ2-3; 7 bases match TRBD1. Germline lookup yields CDR1 KGHSH and CDR2 LQKENI. V lost 4 bases, J lost 0 bases, and 7 bases stayed unmatched. This CDR3 comprises 16 residues. The CDR3 here is CASSLTRDRSTDTQYF. Here the CDR3 DNA reads TGTGCCAGCTCACTAACGAGGGACAGAAGCACAGATACGCAGTATTTT.

In regard to this clonotype: Given a much more abundant clone one base away, this may be a read error. The gene calls are TRBV12-3 or TRBV12-4 and TRBJ1-3; tentatively, D is TRBD1 (5 bases). The CDR3 extends over 14 amino acids. The CDR3 reads CASTSSITGNTVYF. The DNA for the CDR3 is TGTGCCAGCACGTCCAGCATAACAGGAAACACCGTATATTTT.

V usage is TRBV6-2 or TRBV6-3 and J usage is TRBJ2-2; TRBD1 matches 8 bases. CDR1 MNHEY and CDR2 SVGEGT come from the germline V gene. V shed 7 bases and J 2 bases; nucleotides not matched to a gene: 6. The CDR3 consists of 15 residues. CDR3 region: CASNPTGENTGELFF. CDR3 sequence (DNA): TGTGCCAGCAATCCGACAGGGGAAAACACCGGGGAGCTGTTTTTT.

This clonotype was counted at least ten times. The chain uses TRBV5-5 and TRBJ2-5; D is unclear. The V and J ends lost 0 bases and 0 bases respectively, with 6 bases between them. From germline, CDR1 is SGHKS and CDR2 YYEKEE (reference sequence). This CDR3 is built from 14 residues. CDR3 nucleotide sequence: TGTGCCAGCAGCTTGGGGCAGTACCAAGAGACCCAGTACTTC. Translated, it gives CASSLGQYQETQYF.

The sample holds a few counts of this clonotype. This chain uses TRBV5-4 with TRBJ1-6, with TRBD1 identical over 12 bases. The ends lost 4 bases at V and 10 bases at J; junction bases unmatched: 9. The germline V gene has CDR1 SGHNT and CDR2 YYREEE (reference sequence). The CDR3 contains 16 residues. CDR3 sequence reads: CASSLNRDRGQSPLHF. The CDR3 DNA sequence: TGTGCCAGCAGCCTTAACCGGGACAGGGGGCAATCACCCCTCCACTTT. The entire variable domain, with the rest obtained from reference TRBV5-4 and TRBJ1-6, is as follows: ETGVTQSPTHLIKTRGQQVTLRCSSQSGHNTVSWYQQALGQGPQFIFQYYREEENGRGNFPPRFSGLQFPNYSSELNVNALELDDSALYLCASSLNRDRGQSPLHFGNGTRLTVT.

This chain connects TRBV27 to TRBJ2-5, with 11 bases identical to TRBD1. Per germline, CDR1 MNHEY and CDR2 SMNVEV (reference sequence). After removal of 3 bases from V and 7 bases from J, the junction contained 4 bases not matched to a gene. CDR3 size: 14 residues. The CDR3 DNA is TGTGCCAGCAGTTTCGACGGGACAGGGGGGACCCAGTACTTC. This encodes CASSFDGTGGTQYF.

This clonotype appeared many times. The CDR3, as DNA: TGTGCCAGCAGTCCCCAGGTAGTAGCGGGGTTCCCCTACGAGCAGTACTTC. Translation: CASSPQVVAGFPYEQYF. The chain carries TRBV28 and TRBJ2-7; TRBD2 matches at 8 bases. The germline gives CDR1 MDHEN, CDR2 SYDVKM. V lost 5 bases, J lost 2 bases, and 14 bases stayed unmatched. This CDR3 has 17 amino acids.

This clonotype was counted between two and nine times. The V and J genes are TRBV28 and TRBJ2-3; TRBD2 aligns across 13 bases. This CDR3 spans 18 amino acids. Per germline, CDR1 MDHEN and CDR2 SYDVKM. V gave up 4 bases and J gave up 3 bases; unmatched junction bases: 10. The CDR3 spells CASSYVLSTSGRTDTQYF. In nucleotides, the CDR3 is TGTGCCAGCAGTTATGTCCTTTCGACTAGCGGGAGGACAGATACGCAGTATTTT.